The 21 T cell receptor beta chains presented below share a single source sample, sequenced in a study of T cell responses to AZD1222 COVID-19 vaccine (dated by TCRdb to about 2021). Preparation of the library involved the immunoSEQ multiplex PCR assay. This immuneACCESS table, as held by TCRdb, lists in-frame sequences with V and J called but not all clones. Of the missing ones, under half trace to an unresolved V gene in checked studies; the others have no known cause. Across this sample there are some 190,000 clones, with about nine tenths seen only once. Roughly 1.7% of the sample belongs to the ten largest clones. The label giving this sample's time point can be read as: about 28 days (+/-7) after the second vaccine dose. This material consisted of peripheral blood, taken 28 days after the second AZD1222 dose. The receptors were sampled from an adult who received the AZD1222 COVID-19 vaccine.

This rearrangement joins TRBV6-5 to TRBJ1-3; maybe TRBD1 (5 bases). V was pared by 5 bases and J by 4 bases, with 12 bases between. The CDR3 contains 14 residues. The germline V gene encodes CDR1 MNHEY and CDR2 SVGAGI. This CDR3 is CASSPNRDGNTIYF. DNA for the CDR3: TGTGCCAGCAGTCCGAACCGGGACGGAAACACCATATATTTT.

This clone was detected once. The chain links TRBV6-2 or TRBV6-3 to TRBJ2-3, with TRBD2 matching over 8 bases. The V gene end was trimmed by 5 bases and the J gene end by 2 bases; junction bases not matched to a gene: 9. CDR1 MNHEY and CDR2 SVGEGT come from the germline V gene. The CDR3 totals 16 residues. CDR3: CASSTGGGLLTDTQYF. DNA of the CDR3: TGTGCCAGCAGTACCGGGGGGGGGTTGCTCACAGATACGCAGTATTTT.

This sequence joins TRBV21-1 and TRBJ2-7; TRBD1, as called in the table, went unchecked against the DNA. TRBV21-1 is noted as a pseudogene. This CDR3 has 18 residues. The CDR3 bases are TGTGCCAGCAGCAATCCGGGACAGGGAACGGCTGGGGGCGACGAGCAGTACTTC. Protein product: CASSNPGQGTAGGDEQYF.

The CDR3 region is CASRNEDRVGEKLFF. Here the CDR3 DNA reads TGTGCCAGCAGAAATGAGGACAGGGTTGGTGAAAAACTGTTTTTT. The V call is TRBV6-5, the J call TRBJ1-4, with 8 bases matching TRBD1. Germline V lookup: CDR1 MNHEY, CDR2 SVGAGI. The V segment lost 6 bases and the J segment 7 bases; nucleotides outside the gene matches: 10. CDR3 length: 15 residues.

To note about this clone: The sample carries other DNA sequences with the same CDR3. CDR3 sequence: CASSRSSNSPLHF. CDR3 nucleotide sequence: TGTGCCAGCAGTAGGAGCAGCAATTCACCCCTCCACTTT. This chain links TRBV27 with TRBJ1-6; no reliable D call. Trimming stripped 5 bases from V and 7 bases from J, with 9 bases between. In germline, CDR1 is MNHEY, CDR2 SMNVEV (reference sequence). This CDR3 has 13 amino acids.

The CDR3 is CASSQGHRDRGVYEQYF. DNA of the CDR3: TGTGCCAGCAGCCAAGGACACCGGGACAGGGGTGTTTACGAGCAGTACTTC. V usage is TRBV14 and J usage is TRBJ2-7, with 10 bases matching TRBD1. V gave up 1 base and J gave up 4 bases; unmatched junction bases: 10. From germline, CDR1 is SGHDN and CDR2 FVKESK. The CDR3 spans 17 residues.

V and J are TRBV5-8 and TRBJ1-1; the D gene is possibly TRBD1 (6 bases). Trimming took off 4 bases at V and 2 bases at J, with 12 bases between the two ends. Per germline, CDR1 SGHTS and CDR2 YDEGEE. The CDR3 totals 14 residues. This CDR3 reads CASSVGQLNTEAFF. The DNA for the CDR3 is TGTGCCAGCAGCGTTGGACAGCTCAACACTGAAGCTTTCTTT.

The chain's CDR3 is CASTERRGGEQFF. The CDR3 nucleotides read TGTGCCAGCACCGAGAGGAGGGGTGGCGAGCAGTTCTTC. The chain has TRBV7-2 and TRBJ2-1; maybe TRBD2 (6 bases). Trimming took 7 bases from V and 10 from J, leaving 17 bases between them. Germline values: CDR1 SGHTA, CDR2 FQGNSA. This CDR3 has 13 amino acids.

The V gene is TRBV27, the J gene TRBJ2-2, with no clear D. CDR1 MNHEY and CDR2 SMNVEV come from the germline V gene (reference sequence). This CDR3 is 13 amino acids long. Trimming cost V 2 bases and J 1 base, with 2 bases left between them. The CDR3 is CASSLGNTGELFF. DNA of the CDR3: TGTGCCAGCAGTTTAGGGAACACCGGGGAGCTGTTTTTT.

The chain combines TRBV7-2 with TRBJ1-6; D is unresolved. The CDR3 runs 13 residues. The V end was cut by 7 bases, the J end by 7 bases, with 11 bases between. Germline V gene data show CDR1 as SGHTA and CDR2 as FQGNSA. The CDR3 sequence is CASTLATNSPLHF. As DNA, the CDR3 is TGTGCCAGCACCCTGGCTACGAATTCACCCCTCCACTTT. The full variable domain, its missing parts supplied by reference TRBV7-2 and TRBJ1-6, is GAGVSQSPSNKVTEKGKDVELRCDPISGHTALYWYRQSLGQGLEFLIYFQGNSAPDKSGLPSDRFSAERTGGSVSTLTIQRTQQEDSAVYLCASTLATNSPLHFGNGTRLTVT.

The genes are TRBV19 and TRBJ2-2; 7 bases are a match to TRBD2. CDR1 is LNHDA and CDR2 is SQIVND in the germline V gene (reference sequence). The CDR3 is 15 amino acids. Trimming at V came to 5 bases and at J to 5 bases, leaving 8 bases not matched to a gene. The CDR3 DNA reads TGTGCCAGTAGTGTTGGGAGGGCCGGGACCGGGGAGCTGTTTTTT. It yields the protein CASSVGRAGTGELFF.

This clone was seen a few times. The rearrangement links TRBV5-1 to TRBJ2-7; unclear D gene. The CDR3 sequence is 14 residues long. Germline CDR1 and CDR2: SGHRS and YFSETQ. With 0 bases removed from V and 5 bases from J, the gap between germline ends came to 12 bases. CDR3 residues: CASSLDGGKDEQYF. Written as DNA, the CDR3 is TGCGCCAGCAGCTTGGATGGCGGTAAGGACGAGCAGTACTTC.

This sequence joins TRBV18 and TRBJ2-1; tentative D call: TRBD2 (6 bases). V was clipped by 3 bases and J by 7 bases, with 10 bases between them. This CDR3 is built from 13 residues. CDR1 KGHSH and CDR2 LQKENI come from the germline V gene. CDR3: CASSPGTFNEQFF. The CDR3 DNA reads TGTGCCAGCTCACCCGGGACTTTTAATGAGCAGTTCTTC.

This rearrangement joins TRBV27 to TRBJ2-5; tentatively, D is TRBD1 (7 bases). This CDR3 has 16 amino acids. Germline V gives CDR1 MNHEY, CDR2 SMNVEV (reference sequence). Between the trimmed V and J ends, which lost 3 bases and 4 bases, there was a span of 18 bases. The CDR3 sequence is CASSFAGGTASETQYF. CDR3 nucleotides: TGTGCCAGCAGTTTTGCAGGGGGGACAGCCTCAGAGACCCAGTACTTC.

This clone occurred once. The chain couples TRBV11-2 to TRBJ2-2; D perhaps matches TRBD2 (5 bases). Germline V lookup: CDR1 SGHAT, CDR2 FQNNGV. The V gene lost 5 bases and the J gene lost 7 bases, with 14 bases spanning the gap. The CDR3 is 14 amino acids. The CDR3 spells CASSPAGAGGELFF. For the CDR3, the DNA is TGTGCCAGCAGCCCAGCCGGCGCGGGCGGGGAGCTGTTTTTT.

This chain uses TRBV30 with TRBJ2-7; TRBD1 agrees at 11 bases. This CDR3 has 14 amino acids. Losses at the gene ends were 3 bases for V and 5 bases for J; bases not matched to a gene: 6. CDR1 and CDR2 (germline): GTSNPN, SVGIG (reference sequence). The CDR3 sequence: CAWSSGQGAHEQYF. CDR3 sequence (DNA): TGTGCCTGGAGCTCTGGACAGGGGGCCCACGAGCAGTACTTC.

CDR3 sequence (DNA): TGTGCCAGCAGCCCGACTAGCGATCCCTGGAATGAGCAGTTCTTC. Its protein is CASSPTSDPWNEQFF. The J gene is TRBJ2-1, the V gene TRBV11-3; 8 nucleotides agree with TRBD2. J gave up 7 bases and V 5 bases, and 10 bases lay outside the gene matches. The CDR3 consists of 15 residues. Germline CDR1 reads SGHNT; CDR2 reads YENEEA.

This clone was detected a few times. The J gene is TRBJ1-1, the V gene TRBV27, with TRBD1 as a possible D gene (6 bases). This CDR3 is 16 amino acids long. Germline assignment: CDR1 MNHEY and CDR2 SMNVEV (reference sequence). Trimming took off 3 bases at V and 0 bases at J, with 14 bases between the two ends. CDR3: CASSLSTGWMNTEAFF. The CDR3 DNA follows: TGTGCCAGCAGTTTGAGTACAGGGTGGATGAACACTGAAGCTTTCTTT.

CDR3 sequence: CASSQQASPGYGYTF. The CDR3 DNA follows: TGTGCCAGCAGCCAGCAGGCGTCCCCGGGCTATGGCTACACCTTC. The gene calls are TRBV7-3 and TRBJ1-2; no clear D. Trimming pared 5 bases from V and 4 bases from J, leaving 17 bases between. CDR3 length: 15 residues. CDR1 and CDR2 (germline): SGHTA, FQGTGA.

V gene TRBV3-1 (or the pseudogene TRBV3-2) combines with J gene TRBJ2-1; D is possibly TRBD2 (6 bases). Trimming left V 3 bases short and J 8 bases short, with 17 bases between. From germline, CDR1 is LGHDT and CDR2 YNNKEL (reference sequence). The CDR3 is 15 amino acids. DNA of the CDR3: TGTGCCAGCAGCCAGGACCCCCGGGAGCGCGATGAGCAGTTCTTC. Translation: CASSQDPRERDEQFF.

The rearrangement joins TRBV3-1 (or the pseudogene TRBV3-2) to TRBJ2-1, with no clear D. The CDR3 loop spans 12 amino acids. The V and J ends lost 3 bases and 7 bases respectively, with 7 bases between them. CDR1 is LGHDT and CDR2 is YNNKEL in the germline V gene (reference sequence). CDR3 residues: CASSHTNNEQFF. For the CDR3, the DNA is TGTGCCAGCAGCCACACTAATAATGAGCAGTTCTTC.